This TCR beta chain was recorded in a study of CD8 T cells in Susac syndrome. Random hexamers were used to reverse transcribe an amount of roughly 0.45 to 1 ug RNA. An immunoSEQ multiplex PCR amplified TCR beta CDR3 over 54 Vbeta and 13 Jbeta. MiXCR, applied by TCRdb to the immunoSEQ multiplex PCR reads, yields one record per CDR3 protein. This sample yields a few hundred thousand distinct CDR3 sequences, of which approximately 85% are seen a single time; approximately 0.12% belongs to the top ten. V was pared by 0 bases and J by 0 bases, with 14 bases of the junction left unmatched. Germline CDR1 reads SGHDT; CDR2 reads YYEEEE. This CDR3 spans 20 amino acids.

The TCR was taken from a human donor with multiple sclerosis. The V and J genes are TRBV5-6 and TRBJ2-4; 8 nucleotides agree with TRBD2. Input material: CD8+ T cells from PBMCs. This chain's CDR3 is CASSLVGAGVLLLAKNIQYF. The CDR3 DNA is TGTGCCAGCAGCTTGGTTGGAGCGGGGGTTCTTCTACTAGCCAAAAACATTCAGTACTTC.